The following is a TCR beta chain sequence with its context. This entry comes from a study of blood T cell repertoires in COVID-19. For the study at large: Both acute and convalescent COVID-19 samples were obtained from the United States, Italy and Spain.

This CDR3 has 15 residues. The germline V gene encodes CDR1 MNHEY and CDR2 SVGEGT. The V segment lost 5 bases and the J segment 6 bases; nucleotides outside the gene matches: 8. Here immunoSEQ multiplex PCR was the method, and the copy in TCRdb shows in-frame clones only, minus some. The data show about 210,000 clones, around 80% seen once. The chain has TRBV6-2 or TRBV6-3 and TRBJ1-5, with 9 bases fitting TRBD1. The source is a woman in her 70s with acute or convalescent COVID-19. The material sequenced was peripheral blood. The CDR3 DNA follows: TGTGCCAGCAGTCGACAGGGGGGAAGGAGTCAGCCCCAGCATTTT. This codes for CASSRQGGRSQPQHF.